The present entry profiles one T cell receptor beta chain with its context. This specimen belongs to a study of preoperative IRX-2 immunotherapy in early breast cancer. CDR1 and CDR2 from the germline V gene are LGHNA and YNFKEQ. The V gene end was trimmed by 1 base and the J gene end by 8 bases; junction bases not matched to a gene: 9. This CDR3 has 16 residues. Sequenced by immunoSEQ multiplex PCR; TCRdb stores in-frame clones only, minus some. The sample holds under 45,000 clones, just under 95% seen once. Treatment described: preoperative locoregional IRX-2 cytokine immunotherapy. Samples came from a phase Ib trial of preoperative locoregional IRX-2 cytokine immunotherapy.

The starting material was tumor tissue, obtained after IRX-2 immunotherapy. This sequence joins TRBV4-2 and TRBJ2-1; 9 bases map to TRBD2. This clonotype originated in a human donor with breast cancer. The CDR3 protein is CASSQVLGLALDEQFF. CDR3 DNA: TGTGCCAGCAGCCAAGTACTGGGACTAGCTCTTGATGAGCAGTTCTTC.